The 8 T cell receptor beta chains below were found in one sample sequenced in a study of CD8 T cells in Susac syndrome. Random hexamers were used to reverse transcribe the RNA input (about 0.45 to 1 ug). TCRdb recomputed calls from the immunoSEQ multiplex PCR reads with MiXCR, one row per CDR3 protein. The sample records 180,000 or so distinct CDR3 sequences, 90% to 95% being singletons. The sample taken for sequencing was CD4+ T cells from PBMCs. The receptors derive from a human donor in good health.

The chain links TRBV4-1 to TRBJ2-1, with D possibly TRBD1 on 5 matching bases. Germline lookup yields CDR1 MGHRA and CDR2 YSYEKL. The CDR3 runs to 14 residues. V lost 6 bases to trimming and J lost 4 bases, with 13 bases between them. CDR3 residues: CASRPGFGYNEQFF. DNA of the CDR3: TGCGCCAGCAGGCCAGGGTTCGGGTACAATGAGCAGTTCTTC.

J is TRBJ2-5 and V is TRBV3-1; a possible D gene is TRBD1 (5 bases). The CDR3 contains 15 residues. CDR1 and CDR2 from the germline V gene are LGHDT and YNNKEL (reference sequence). Trimming pared 10 bases from V and 2 bases from J, leaving 20 bases between. Written as DNA, the CDR3 is TGTGCCACGTCATCAGGGCCTAATGTGCAAGAGACCCAGTACTTC. Translating gives CATSSGPNVQETQYF.

The chain uses TRBV24-1 and TRBJ2-1; 15 bases line up with TRBD2. The CDR3 consists of 17 residues. V shed 3 bases and J 5 bases; nucleotides not matched to a gene: 4. In germline, CDR1 is KGHDR, CDR2 SFDVKD. The CDR3 loop is CATSDGTSGRSDNEQFF. The CDR3 bases are TGTGCCACCAGTGATGGGACTAGCGGGAGGTCCGACAATGAGCAGTTCTTC.

This chain connects TRBV20-1 to TRBJ2-3; 10 nucleotides align to TRBD2. The V gene end was trimmed by 3 bases and the J gene end by 4 bases; junction bases not matched to a gene: 4. Per the germline V gene, CDR1 is DFQATT and CDR2 is SNEGSKA (reference sequence). The CDR3 runs 14 residues. The CDR3: CSARLAGAADTQYF. The CDR3 region has the DNA TGCAGTGCTAGGCTAGCGGGAGCAGCAGATACGCAGTATTTT.

This chain connects TRBV28 to TRBJ2-7, with D possibly matching TRBD1 (6 bases). This CDR3 contains 13 residues. V gave up 3 bases and J gave up 4 bases, with 10 bases separating them. Germline V gene lookup returns CDR1 MDHEN and CDR2 SYDVKM. CDR3 region: CASSFGGPYEQYV. CDR3 nucleotide sequence: TGTGCCAGCAGTTTTGGGGGCCCGTACGAGCAGTACGTC.

The rearrangement uses TRBV7-2 and TRBJ2-7, with 8 nucleotides matching TRBD2. This CDR3 region has 17 residues. Germline V gives CDR1 SGHTA, CDR2 FQGNSA. Unmatched junction bases numbered 11, after V lost 1 base and J lost 3 bases. This CDR3 is CASSLGLGAGGHYEQYF. The CDR3 DNA follows: TGTGCCAGCAGCTTAGGTTTAGGCGCGGGGGGCCACTACGAGCAGTACTTC.

This chain joins TRBV12-3 or TRBV12-4 and TRBJ1-5; D call uncertain. V was shortened by 1 base and J by 9 bases, with 16 bases between the two germline ends. The CDR3 runs to 15 residues. As DNA, the CDR3 is TGTGCCAGCAGTTTAGGAGGCCTGGAGGTGGGGCCCCAGCATTTT. This translates into CASSLGGLEVGPQHF.

V is TRBV2 and J is TRBJ2-1; D ambiguous. The CDR3 runs to 15 residues. Deletions cut 6 bases from V and 5 bases from J, with 17 bases between. Germline V gives CDR1 SNHLY, CDR2 FYNNEI. This CDR3 is CASSRLERANNEQFF. Here the CDR3 DNA reads TGTGCCAGCAGCCGGTTGGAGCGCGCAAACAATGAGCAGTTCTTC.